The clone carrying this TCR beta chain was recorded only once. The sample is drawn from a study of blood T cell repertoires in COVID-19. As for the study in general: Whether acute or convalescent, the COVID-19 samples came from the United States, Italy and Spain. Sources were T cells, B-cell-depleted T cells, or PBMCs; the material itself was cDNA or gDNA.

As processed by the authors: Amplification with reference gene primers provided the estimates of nucleated cell counts. Using immunoSEQ multiplex PCR, the repertoire was profiled, and TCRdb retains in-frame clones only, with some absent. The V and J calls and clone size are taken from that table; D and trimming were inferred from the DNA. The sample records about 110,000 clones, about three quarters being singletons. This receptor was taken from an older man with acute or convalescent COVID-19. The sample consisted of peripheral blood.

The CDR3 nucleotides read TGTGCCAGCAGTTTCCCGGGGGGTGGTATGGGGGAGCTGTTTTTT. It specifies CASSFPGGGMGELFF. The chain couples TRBV28 to TRBJ2-2; TRBD2 matches 7 bases. This CDR3 has 15 residues. CDR1 is MDHEN, CDR2 SYDVKM, per germline. After removal of 3 bases from V and 8 bases from J, the junction contained 9 bases not matched to a gene.